The 22 T cell receptor beta chains reported below all come from one sample, sequenced in a study of T cells in Graves' hyperthyroidism and ophthalmopathy. RNA transcripts yielded amplified TCR beta CDR3 regions. During a first-round RT-PCR of the TCR CDR3, the HTBI primer set was used. TCRdb fed the multiplex PCR reads into MiXCR, producing one record per CDR3 protein. There are 490,000 or so distinct CDR3 sequences in the sample; 22% occur only once, and 45% to 55% lies in the top ten. Sequencing input: blood. These receptors were collected from a woman aged 70-85 years with Graves' ophthalmopathy.

The chain combines TRBV20-1 with TRBJ2-1; TRBD2 matches 10 bases. The CDR3 extends over 17 amino acids. Looked up from germline, CDR1 is DFQATT and CDR2 is SNEGSKA (reference sequence). V shed 3 bases, J shed 8 bases, and the junction held 16 bases outside the gene matches. CDR3 protein: CSASLWLAGVVRYEQFF. The CDR3 region has the DNA TGCAGTGCTAGTTTATGGCTAGCGGGAGTTGTACGGTATGAGCAGTTCTTC.

The chain is built from TRBV30 and TRBJ1-2, with D possibly being TRBD1 (5 bases). This CDR3 spans 13 amino acids. In germline, CDR1 is GTSNPN, CDR2 SVGIG (reference sequence). V was clipped by 5 bases and J by 5 bases, with 15 bases between them. CDR3 sequence (DNA): TGTGCCTGGGCCCGGGACGGCGTATATGGCTACACCTTC. Translated, it gives CAWARDGVYGYTF.

The V call is TRBV19, the J call TRBJ2-2; no clear D gene. V lost 0 bases, J lost 5 bases, and 10 bases lay in between. Germline V lookup: CDR1 LNHDA, CDR2 SQIVND (reference sequence). The CDR3 runs 15 residues. CDR3: CASSIDYRTTGELFF. CDR3 nucleotides: TGTGCCAGTAGTATAGATTATAGGACGACCGGGGAGCTGTTTTTT.

The V gene is TRBV30, the J gene TRBJ1-3; 9 nucleotides match TRBD1. The CDR3 has 17 residues. Germline-derived CDR1 and CDR2 are GTSNPN and SVGIG (reference sequence). J lost 0 bases, V lost 1 base, and 7 bases had no gene match. The CDR3 nucleotides read TGTGCCTGGAGTGCCCATGGGACAGGGCTCTCTGGAAACACCATATATTTT. Protein sequence: CAWSAHGTGLSGNTIYF.

This clonotype was observed a handful of times. The rearrangement joins TRBV2 to TRBJ2-3; 15 bases agree with TRBD2. Germline V gives CDR1 SNHLY, CDR2 FYNNEI. V lost 4 bases to trimming and J lost 5 bases; unmatched junction nucleotides: 10. The CDR3 runs to 18 residues. The CDR3 DNA reads as TGTGCCAGCAGTGCCGGACTAGCGGGAGGGCCGATGTTAGATACGCAGTATTTT. The encoded protein is CASSAGLAGGPMLDTQYF.

J is TRBJ2-7 and V is TRBV3-1; 7 positions agree with TRBD1. Trimming cost V 2 bases and J 2 bases; bases outside gene matches: 6. This CDR3 region has 15 residues. CDR1 and CDR2 (germline): LGHDT, YNNKEL (reference sequence). In nucleotides, the CDR3 is TGTGCCAGCAGCCAACAGGACAGGCCCACCTACGAGCAGTACTTC. Its translation is CASSQQDRPTYEQYF.

This clonotype occurred many times. The rearrangement uses TRBV7-9 and TRBJ1-6; D is undetermined. This CDR3 is 12 amino acids long. Germline V gene lookup returns CDR1 SEHNR and CDR2 FQNEAQ (reference sequence). V lost 3 bases and J lost 8, with 5 bases in between. In nucleotides, the CDR3 is TGTGCCAGCAGCTTTGGAGATTCACCCCTCCACTTT. It encodes CASSFGDSPLHF.

This clonotype has just a few counts. The J gene is TRBJ1-1, the V gene TRBV4-3; perhaps TRBD1 as D (6 bases). Germline V gene lookup returns CDR1 LGHNA and CDR2 YSLEER. The CDR3 has 18 amino acids. V lost 0 bases, J lost 0 bases, and 17 bases lay in between. The CDR3, as DNA: TGCGCCAGCAGCCAAGACTCCTCCGGGGGGCGGGTGAACACTGAAGCTTTCTTT. It codes for CASSQDSSGGRVNTEAFF.

V gene TRBV20-1 combines with J gene TRBJ1-3; tentatively, D is TRBD1 (5 bases). Germline CDR1 and CDR2: DFQATT and SNEGSKA (reference sequence). V was shortened by 0 bases and J by 0 bases, with 15 bases between the two germline ends. This CDR3 contains 17 residues. CDR3 in amino acids: CSARDIADSYSGNTIYF. Here the CDR3 DNA reads TGCAGTGCTAGAGATATCGCTGACAGCTACTCTGGAAACACCATATATTTT.

This clonotype showed up just a few times. Its ends do not fully match the called genes, so a read error is possible. The chain couples TRBV12-3 or TRBV12-4 to TRBJ2-3; D unclear. The CDR3 sequence is 14 residues long. CDR3: CAGSLGGSTDTQYF. The CDR3 nucleotides are TGTGCCGGCAGTTTAGGCGGAAGCACAGATACGCAGTATTTT.

This clonotype came up a few times. The chain has TRBV19 and TRBJ1-5; D gene ambiguous. Germline V gene data show CDR1 as LNHDA and CDR2 as SQIVND (reference sequence). CDR3 size: 12 residues. V gave up 3 bases and J gave up 5 bases, with 5 bases separating them. CDR3 region: CASSIADQPQHF. The CDR3 nucleotides read TGTGCCAGTAGTATTGCCGATCAGCCCCAGCATTTT.

In this sample, this clonotype turned up a few times. V and J are TRBV20-1 and TRBJ1-5; no firm D call. V lost 3 bases, J lost 3 bases, and 12 bases lay in between. The CDR3 contains 14 residues. Germline V gene lookup returns CDR1 DFQATT and CDR2 SNEGSKA (reference sequence). This CDR3 reads CSARSGLINQPQHF. As DNA, the CDR3 is TGCAGTGCTAGGTCCGGACTCATCAATCAGCCCCAGCATTTT.

The V gene is TRBV5-1, the J gene TRBJ2-1; TRBD2 matches 12 bases. V lost 4 bases to trimming and J lost 6 bases; unmatched junction nucleotides: 14. The CDR3 is 18 residues long. Germline loops: CDR1 SGHRS, CDR2 YFSETQ. CDR3 protein: CASSPRTSGAVSGNEQFF. In nucleotides, the CDR3 is TGCGCCAGCAGCCCCAGGACTAGCGGGGCCGTCTCGGGCAATGAGCAGTTCTTC.

This clonotype appeared many times. The gene calls are TRBV12-3 or TRBV12-4 and TRBJ2-7; possibly TRBD2 for D (6 bases). The CDR3 has 13 amino acids. Trimming took off 3 bases at V and 7 bases at J, with 13 bases between the two ends. The CDR3 DNA reads TGTGCCAGCAGTTTCCGGGGGTCTTTAGAGCAGTACTTC. Translated: CASSFRGSLEQYF.

This clonotype has only one observation. One base away lies a much larger clone, so this may be a sequencing read error. This chain connects TRBV7-2 to TRBJ2-6; D gene uncertain. Trimming stripped 6 bases from V and 4 bases from J, with 10 bases between. Germline V gene data show CDR1 as SGHTA and CDR2 as FQGNSA. This CDR3 has 14 amino acids. CDR3 amino acids: CASSRTTGANVLTF. As DNA, the CDR3 is TGTGCCAGCAGTCGTACTACCGGGGCCAACGTCCTGACTTTC.

This clonotype was recorded a few times. The chain uses TRBV5-1 and TRBJ2-3; 11 bases agree with TRBD1. V trimming: 7 bases; J trimming: 4 bases; junction bases outside the gene matches: 8. Per the germline V gene, CDR1 is SGHRS and CDR2 is YFSETQ. The CDR3 runs 15 residues. Here the CDR3 reads CASGDGQGAPDTQYF. CDR3 DNA sequence: TGCGCCAGCGGAGATGGACAGGGGGCCCCAGATACGCAGTATTTT.

This clonotype was seen repeatedly, ten times or more. The chain has TRBV6-1 and TRBJ1-2; D is ambiguous. This CDR3 is built from 16 residues. With 0 bases removed from V and 8 bases from J, the gap between germline ends came to 19 bases. Germline CDR1 is MNHNS and CDR2 is SASEGT. The CDR3 region is CASSEAWEAHTMGYTF. CDR3 DNA sequence: TGTGCCAGCAGTGAAGCCTGGGAAGCTCATACTATGGGCTACACCTTC.

In its sample, this clonotype was seen a few times. The junction does not match germline at one end; this may be a read error. V gene TRBV7-2 combines with J gene TRBJ2-3; TRBD2 might be the D (6 bases). The CDR3 spans 17 residues. Germline V gene sequence: CDR1 SGHTA, CDR2 FQGNSA. The CDR3 DNA reads as TGCGCCAGCACCCCCGAGGCGGGGCCGCTTTTTCCAGATACGCAGTATTTT. Its protein product is CASTPEAGPLFPDTQYF.

Only one count was recorded for this clonotype. V is TRBV12-3 or TRBV12-4 and J is TRBJ2-2; D is unclear. This CDR3 region has 13 residues. V lost 5 bases to trimming and J lost 5 bases, with 9 bases between them. The CDR3 coding sequence is TGTGCCAGCAGTCAGACATGGACCGGGGAGCTGTTTTTT. Protein sequence: CASSQTWTGELFF.

The chain carries TRBV6-2 or TRBV6-3 and TRBJ1-5; no clear D. The germline V gene has CDR1 MNHEY and CDR2 SVGEGT. V was pared by 6 bases and J by 3 bases, with 12 bases between. The CDR3 covers 14 residues. The CDR3 DNA reads TGTGCCAGCAGACCAAATTTAAACAATCAGCCCCAGCATTTT. Protein sequence: CASRPNLNNQPQHF.

This clonotype was counted a few times. The chain carries TRBV11-3 and TRBJ2-2; D unclear. The CDR3 length is 13 residues. The germline gives CDR1 SGHNT, CDR2 YENEEA. The V and J ends lost 5 bases and 6 bases respectively, with 10 bases between them. CDR3 DNA: TGTGCCAGCAGCGTTGCCGCGGCCGGGGAGCTGTTTTTT. Protein product: CASSVAAAGELFF. Full variable domain (remainder filled in from reference TRBV11-3 and TRBJ2-2): EAGVVQSPRYKIIEKKQPVAFWCNPISGHNTLYWYLQNLGQGPELLIRYENEEAVDDSQLPKDRFSAERLKGVDSTLKIQPAELGDSAVYLCASSVAAAGELFFGEGSRLTVL.

This clonotype was seen a handful of times. The chain joins TRBV6-5 to TRBJ1-1, with D perhaps matching TRBD1 (5 bases). In germline, CDR1 is MNHEY, CDR2 SVGAGI. The CDR3 is made up of 14 amino acids. V was trimmed by 2 bases and J by 1 base, leaving 8 bases between them. The CDR3 DNA reads TGTGCCAGCAGTTACCTGACAGAGAACACTGAAGCTTTCTTT. It translates to CASSYLTENTEAFF.